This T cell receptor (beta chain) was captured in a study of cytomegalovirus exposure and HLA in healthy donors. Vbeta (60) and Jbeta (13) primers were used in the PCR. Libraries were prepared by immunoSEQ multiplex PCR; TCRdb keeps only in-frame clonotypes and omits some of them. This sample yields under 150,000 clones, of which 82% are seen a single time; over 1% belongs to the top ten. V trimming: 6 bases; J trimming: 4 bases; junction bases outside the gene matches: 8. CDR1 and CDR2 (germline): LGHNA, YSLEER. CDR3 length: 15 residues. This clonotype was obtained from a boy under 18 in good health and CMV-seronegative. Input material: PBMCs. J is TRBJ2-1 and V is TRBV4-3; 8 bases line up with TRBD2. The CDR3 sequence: CASRLGLALYNEQFF. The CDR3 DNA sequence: TGCGCCAGCAGACTCGGACTAGCCCTTTACAATGAGCAGTTCTTC.